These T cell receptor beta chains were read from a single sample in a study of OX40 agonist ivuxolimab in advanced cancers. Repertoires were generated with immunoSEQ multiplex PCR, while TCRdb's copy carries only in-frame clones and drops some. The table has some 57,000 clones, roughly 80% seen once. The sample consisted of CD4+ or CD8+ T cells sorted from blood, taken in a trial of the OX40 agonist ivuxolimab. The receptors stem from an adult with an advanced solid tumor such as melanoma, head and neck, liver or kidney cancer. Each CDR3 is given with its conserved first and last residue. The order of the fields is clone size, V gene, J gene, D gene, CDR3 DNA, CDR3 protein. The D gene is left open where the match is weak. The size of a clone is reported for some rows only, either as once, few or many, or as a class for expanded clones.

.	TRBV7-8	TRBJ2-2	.	TGTGCCAGCAGCATGGGGACGACCGGGGAGCTGTTTTTT	CASSMGTTGELFF
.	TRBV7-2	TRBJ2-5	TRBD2	TGTGCCAGCAGCTTCCCTCCTAGCGGGGCGCCGGGGGAGACCCAGTACTTC	CASSFPPSGAPGETQYF
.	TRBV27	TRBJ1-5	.	TGTGCCAGCAGTTTATTGTCAGCAACCCTCAATCAGCCCCAGCATTTT	CASSLLSATLNQPQHF
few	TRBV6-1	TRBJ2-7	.	TGTGCCAGCAACCAGACCCCTGCTTGTGGGCAGTACTTC	CASNQTPACGQYF
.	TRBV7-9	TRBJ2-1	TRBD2	TGTGCCAGCAGCCCCGCCGGACTAGCTGCAAATGAGCAGTTCTTC	CASSPAGLAANEQFF
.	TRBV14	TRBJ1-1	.	TGTGCCAGCAGCCAAGGATATTGGGGCGAAAACACTGAAGCTTTCTTT	CASSQGYWGENTEAFF
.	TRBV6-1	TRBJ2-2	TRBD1	TGTGCCAGCAGCTGGACAGGCCCGAACACCGGGGAGCTGTTTTTT	CASSWTGPNTGELFF
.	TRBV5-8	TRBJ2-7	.	TGTGCCAGCAGCCGGGGACATTCCTACGAGCAGTACTTC	CASSRGHSYEQYF
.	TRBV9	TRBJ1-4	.	TGTGCCAGCAGCGATACGACAGGTCGGGAAGGCAAAAAACTGTTTTTT	CASSDTTGREGKKLFF
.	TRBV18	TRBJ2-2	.	TGTGCCAGCTCCGGGGAACAGATGGGGAACACCGGGGAGCTGTTTTTT	CASSGEQMGNTGELFF
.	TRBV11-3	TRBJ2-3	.	TGTGCCAGCAGCTTAGGGACAGACCAGCTCGAGACGCAGTATTTT	CASSLGTDQLETQYF
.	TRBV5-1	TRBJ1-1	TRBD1	TGCGCCGGCAGCGTACAGGGGGCTATAACTGAAGCTTTCTTT	CAGSVQGAITEAFF
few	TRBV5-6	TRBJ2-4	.	TGTGCCAGCAGCACCCCAGGCGAGGGGAGCAGTCAGTACTTC	CASSTPGEGSSQYF
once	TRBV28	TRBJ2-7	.	TGTGCCAGCAGTTTATTGGGCAGGGGAAGGACTAGGGCCATCTACGAGCAGTACTTC	CASSLLGRGRTRAIYEQYF
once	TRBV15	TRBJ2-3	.	TGTGCCACCAGCAGAGACTCGGGGGCGCAGTATTTT	CATSRDSGAQYF
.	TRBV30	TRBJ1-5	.	TGTGCCTGGAGTCATGCGGCGGGCAATCAGCCCCAGCATTTT	CAWSHAAGNQPQHF
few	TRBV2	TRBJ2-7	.	TGTGCCAGCAGTGAAGGAGGAGACGAGCAGTACTTC	CASSEGGDEQYF
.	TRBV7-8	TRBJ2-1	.	TGTGCCAGCAGCTTCAGCTCCGGCTGGAATGAGCAGTTCTTC	CASSFSSGWNEQFF
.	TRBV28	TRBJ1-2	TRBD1	TGTGCCAGCAGTTTGGGCGGCGAAACGTCGACAGGGGGCAGCTATGGCTACACCTTC	CASSLGGETSTGGSYGYTF
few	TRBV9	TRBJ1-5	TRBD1	TGTGCCAGCAGCGTAGAGGAGACAGGGGGCAATCAGCCCCAGCATTTT	CASSVEETGGNQPQHF
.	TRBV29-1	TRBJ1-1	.	TGCAGCGTTAGACGGGGGGTAGGGACTGAAGCTTTCTTT	CSVRRGVGTEAFF
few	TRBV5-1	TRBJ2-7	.	TGCGCCAGCAGCTTGGGGGGTGTAGTCTACGAGCAGTACTTC	CASSLGGVVYEQYF
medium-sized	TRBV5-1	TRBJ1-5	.	TGCGCCAGCAGCTTGGCCGGGTCAGGGGAAGGGCCCCAGCATTTT	CASSLAGSGEGPQHF
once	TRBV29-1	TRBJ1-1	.	TGCAGCTCACTATATGGGGACGGCACTGAAGCTTTCTTT	CSSLYGDGTEAFF
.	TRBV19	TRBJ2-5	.	TGTGCCAGTAGTATCCGGGACCGGGAAGGGGAGACCCAGTACTTC	CASSIRDREGETQYF
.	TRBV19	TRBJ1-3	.	TGTGCCAGTGACGGAGGAGCGGCCGGAAACACCATATATTTT	CASDGGAAGNTIYF
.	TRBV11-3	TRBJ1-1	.	TGTGCCAGCAGCCGCGGGTTGCAAAATGAAGCTTTCTTT	CASSRGLQNEAFF
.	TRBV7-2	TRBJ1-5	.	TGTGCCAGCAGCTTAGAGGGTCCCAATCAGCCCCAGCATTTT	CASSLEGPNQPQHF
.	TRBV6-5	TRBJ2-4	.	TGTGCCAGCAACTGGACGGGGAAAAACATTCAGTACTTC	CASNWTGKNIQYF
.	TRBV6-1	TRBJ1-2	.	TGTGCCAGCTCAGAAAGCTATGGCTACACCTTC	CASSESYGYTF
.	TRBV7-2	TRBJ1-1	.	TGTGCCAGCAGCTTAAGGCGGATGAACACTGAAGCTTTCTTT	CASSLRRMNTEAFF
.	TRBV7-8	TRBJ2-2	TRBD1	TGTGCCAGCAGCCTATGGACAGGGAGGACCACCGGGGAGCTGTTTTTT	CASSLWTGRTTGELFF
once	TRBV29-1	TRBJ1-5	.	TGCAGCGTTGGGGGCCAGGACAATCAGCCCCAGCATTTT	CSVGGQDNQPQHF
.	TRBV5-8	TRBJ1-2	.	TGTGCCAGCAGCTTGGATGACAGAGTCTCTTATGGCTACACCTTC	CASSLDDRVSYGYTF
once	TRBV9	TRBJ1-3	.	TGTGCCAGCAGCCCAACGACGACTGCTGGAAACACCATATATTTT	CASSPTTTAGNTIYF
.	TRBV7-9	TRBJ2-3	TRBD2	TGTGCCAGCAGCTTAGTCGGGACTATTGCAGATACGCAGTATTTT	CASSLVGTIADTQYF
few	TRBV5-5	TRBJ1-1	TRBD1	TGTGCCAGCAGCCATCCTGACAGGGCTACTGAAGCTTTCTTT	CASSHPDRATEAFF
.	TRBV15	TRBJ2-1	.	TGTGCCACCAGCAGAGGGGACAATGAGCAGTTCTTC	CATSRGDNEQFF
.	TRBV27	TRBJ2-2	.	TGTGCCAGCAGCCTTTATGGGCCGTTGGGGGCGAACACCGGGGAGCTGTTTTTT	CASSLYGPLGANTGELFF
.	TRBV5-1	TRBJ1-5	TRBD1	TGCGCCAGCAGCGGGGGGACAGGGGGAGAGGAGACCCAGCATTTT	CASSGGTGGEETQHF
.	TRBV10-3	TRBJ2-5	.	TGTGCCATCAGCTCAGGGGAGGGGACCCAGTACTTC	CAISSGEGTQYF
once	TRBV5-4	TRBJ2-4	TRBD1	TGTGCCAGCAGCACTGAAACAGGGGGCAGGGGAAACATTCAGTACTTC	CASSTETGGRGNIQYF
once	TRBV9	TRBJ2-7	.	TGTGCCCGCAGCGGGGGGGACAGGGGAACCTGGAAGCTCAACGAGCAGTACTTC	CARSGGDRGTWKLNEQYF
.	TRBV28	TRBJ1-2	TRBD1	TGTGCCAGCAGCACTCAGGGGGGACTTAACTATGGCTACACCTTC	CASSTQGGLNYGYTF
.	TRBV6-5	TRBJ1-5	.	TGTGCCAGCAGGCGTTCACAGGAATCCAATCAGCCCCAGCATTTT	CASRRSQESNQPQHF
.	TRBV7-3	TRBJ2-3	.	TGTGCCAGCGCGGCAGGGGGGACAGATACGCAGTATTTT	CASAAGGTDTQYF
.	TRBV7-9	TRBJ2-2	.	TGTGCCAGCAGCACGGGACTCCCCACCGGGGAGCTGTTTTTT	CASSTGLPTGELFF
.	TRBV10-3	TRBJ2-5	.	TGTGCCATCAGTGAAGGGCGGGGACAAGAGACCCAGTACTTC	CAISEGRGQETQYF
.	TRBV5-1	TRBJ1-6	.	TGCGCCAGCAGCTCCTCGTATGGAGGGCGTACCTTGAATTCACCCCTCCACTTT	CASSSSYGGRTLNSPLHF
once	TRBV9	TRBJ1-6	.	TGTGCCAGCAGCCGACAGGAGACGAATAATTCACCCCTCCACTTT	CASSRQETNNSPLHF
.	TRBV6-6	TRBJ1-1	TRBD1	TGTGCCAGCAGTTACTCGAGGACAGGGGACACTGAAGCTTTCTTT	CASSYSRTGDTEAFF
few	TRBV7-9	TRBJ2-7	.	TGTGCCAGCAGCTTAAGCAGGGACTACGAGCAGTACTTC	CASSLSRDYEQYF
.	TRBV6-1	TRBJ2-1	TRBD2	TGTGCCAGCAGTGGGACCGGGACTAGGAACTACAATGAGCAGTTCTTC	CASSGTGTRNYNEQFF
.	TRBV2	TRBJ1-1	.	TGTGCCAGCAGTGAAGCAGAGGGGAGGTCTGAAGCTTTCTTT	CASSEAEGRSEAFF
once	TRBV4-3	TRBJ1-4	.	TGCGCCAGCAGCCAAGGGACGTCTGAAAAACTGTTTTTT	CASSQGTSEKLFF